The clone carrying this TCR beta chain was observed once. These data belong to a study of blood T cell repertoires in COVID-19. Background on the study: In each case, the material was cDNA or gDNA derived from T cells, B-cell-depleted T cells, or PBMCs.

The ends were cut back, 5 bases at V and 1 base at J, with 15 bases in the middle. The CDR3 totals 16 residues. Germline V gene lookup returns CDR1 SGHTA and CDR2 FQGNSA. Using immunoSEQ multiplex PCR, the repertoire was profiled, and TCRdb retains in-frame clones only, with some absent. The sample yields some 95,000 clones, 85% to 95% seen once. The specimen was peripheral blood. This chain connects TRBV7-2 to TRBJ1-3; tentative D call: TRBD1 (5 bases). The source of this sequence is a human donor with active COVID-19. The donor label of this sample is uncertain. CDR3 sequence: CASSLQGSPSGNTIYF. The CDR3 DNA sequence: TGTGCCAGCAGCCTTCAGGGCAGCCCGTCTGGAAACACCATATATTTT.